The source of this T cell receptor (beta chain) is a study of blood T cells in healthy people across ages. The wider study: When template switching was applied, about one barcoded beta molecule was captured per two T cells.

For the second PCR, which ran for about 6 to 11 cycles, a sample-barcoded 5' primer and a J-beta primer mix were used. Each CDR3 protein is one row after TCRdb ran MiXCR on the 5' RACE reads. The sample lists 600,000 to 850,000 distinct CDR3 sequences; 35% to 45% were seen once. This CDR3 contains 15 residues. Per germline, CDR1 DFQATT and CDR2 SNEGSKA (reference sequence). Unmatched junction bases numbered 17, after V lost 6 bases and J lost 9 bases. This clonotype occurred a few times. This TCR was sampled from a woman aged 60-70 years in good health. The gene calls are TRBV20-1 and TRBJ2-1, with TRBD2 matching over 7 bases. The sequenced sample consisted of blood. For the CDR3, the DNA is TGCAGTGCCTACTTAGGGAGCGGGAAAAGGTCTGAGCAGTTCTTC. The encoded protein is CSAYLGSGKRSEQFF.